This T cell receptor (beta chain) was observed in a study of blood T cell repertoires in COVID-19. Data came from immunoSEQ multiplex PCR; TCRdb stores just in-frame clones and leaves some out. The sample holds approximately 140,000 clones; about 90% are singletons and the top ten take about 10%. The CDR3 runs to 14 residues. The sequenced material came from peripheral blood. This TCR was sampled from a man aged 50-60 years with active or convalescent COVID-19. The chain recombines TRBV21-1 with TRBJ1-3. TRBV21-1 is a known pseudogene. This CDR3 reads CASSSDATGNTIYF. CDR3 DNA: TGTGCCAGCAGTAGCGACGCAACTGGAAACACCATATATTTT.